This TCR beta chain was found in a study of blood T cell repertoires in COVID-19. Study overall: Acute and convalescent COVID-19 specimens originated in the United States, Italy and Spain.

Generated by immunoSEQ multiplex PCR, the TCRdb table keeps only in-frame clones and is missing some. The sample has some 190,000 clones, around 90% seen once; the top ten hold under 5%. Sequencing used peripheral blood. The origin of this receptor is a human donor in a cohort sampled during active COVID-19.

For the CDR3, the DNA is TGTGCCAGCTCACCACTTAATTCAAGGGGAGGCGGCACTGAAGCTTTCTTT. Translating it yields CASSPLNSRGGGTEAFF. The rearrangement uses TRBV18 and TRBJ1-1, with D possibly TRBD1 on 5 matching bases. V was cut by 1 base and J by 4 bases, with 19 bases left in between. The CDR3 consists of 17 residues. The V gene's germline CDR1 is KGHSH and CDR2 LQKENI.